Below are 32 T cell receptor beta chains sequenced from a single sample in a study of blood T cell repertoires in COVID-19 (dated by TCRdb to about 2020). Libraries were made using the immunoSEQ multiplex PCR assay. TCRdb retrieved this table from immuneACCESS and kept in-frame rearrangements only. Not all clones are present; in checked studies, unresolved V genes account for under half, and no reason is known for the remainder. The table for this sample lists roughly 50,000 clones; 80% to 90% of them were counted only once. The ten largest clones capture roughly a fifth of the sample. What was sequenced was peripheral blood. Receptors originate from a human donor in a cohort sampled during active COVID-19.

The rearrangement links TRBV27 to TRBJ1-6; the D gene is possibly TRBD1 (6 bases). This CDR3 is 14 amino acids long. With 5 bases removed from V and 9 bases from J, the gap between germline ends came to 14 bases. Germline lookup yields CDR1 MNHEY and CDR2 SMNVEV (reference sequence). The chain's CDR3 is CASSLGTLTSPLHF. Here the CDR3 DNA reads TGTGCCAGCAGTCTCGGGACACTAACTTCACCCCTCCACTTT.

The chain couples TRBV19 to TRBJ2-7, with 8 nucleotides matching TRBD1. The CDR3 contains 13 residues. J lost 4 bases, V lost 6 bases, and 5 bases had no gene match. The germline CDR1 and CDR2 sequences are LNHDA and SQIVND (reference sequence). CDR3 residues: CASSRTGNYEQYF. The DNA for the CDR3 is TGTGCCAGTAGCCGGACAGGGAATTACGAGCAGTACTTC. The full variable domain, completed using reference TRBV19 and TRBJ2-7, is DGGITQSPKYLFRKEGQNVTLSCEQNLNHDAMYWYRQDPGQGLRLIYYSQIVNDFQKGDIAEGYSVSREKKESFPLTVTSAQKNPTAFYLCASSRTGNYEQYFGPGTRLTVT.

The rearrangement uses TRBV10-3 and TRBJ1-5, with 7 bases that match TRBD1. The length of the CDR3 is 17 residues. Germline V lookup: CDR1 ENHRY, CDR2 SYGVKD. The J segment lost 5 bases and the V segment lost 6 bases, leaving 16 bases of the junction unmatched. The CDR3 reads CAISEQGPPFRDQPQHF. CDR3 DNA sequence: TGTGCCATCAGCGAACAGGGGCCGCCGTTTCGCGATCAGCCCCAGCATTTT.

This chain joins TRBV2 and TRBJ1-6, with 7 positions matching TRBD1. J was trimmed by 4 bases and V by 11 bases; bases with no gene match: 14. Germline assignment: CDR1 SNHLY and CDR2 FYNNEI. The CDR3 consists of 16 residues. CDR3 residues: CARGQAPLDYNSPLHF. The DNA of the CDR3 is TGTGCCCGAGGACAGGCGCCTCTGGATTATAATTCACCCCTCCACTTT.

This clone was counted only a few times. The chain couples TRBV6-2 or TRBV6-3 to TRBJ1-1; unclear D gene. Trimming took 2 bases from V and 3 from J, leaving 10 bases between them. CDR3 length: 14 residues. The germline V gene has CDR1 MNHEY and CDR2 SVGEGT. The CDR3 bases are TGTGCCAGCAGTTACACATGGGGAGACACTGAAGCTTTCTTT. Translating gives CASSYTWGDTEAFF.

This chain connects TRBV12-5 to TRBJ1-2, with TRBD1 identical over 8 bases. The germline gives CDR1 LGHNT, CDR2 FRNRAP. With 6 bases clipped from V and 0 bases from J, the junction kept 3 bases outside the gene matches. The CDR3 is 14 amino acids. The CDR3 here is CASGQGAANYGYTF. The CDR3 DNA reads as TGTGCTAGTGGCCAGGGGGCCGCTAACTATGGCTACACCTTC.

The CDR3 here is CASSLSWATGTGANVLTF. CDR3 coding DNA: TGTGCCAGCAGTTTATCATGGGCGACAGGGACTGGGGCCAACGTCCTGACTTTC. The rearrangement uses TRBV28 and TRBJ2-6; 7 nucleotides align to TRBD1. The CDR3 contains 18 residues. CDR1 is MDHEN, CDR2 SYDVKM, per germline. V lost 1 base, J lost 2 bases, and 8 bases stayed unmatched.

The chain couples TRBV7-2 to TRBJ2-1, with 10 bases lining up with TRBD2. The CDR3 spans 14 residues. The V gene's germline CDR1 is SGHTA and CDR2 FQGNSA. The trim removed 3 bases at V and 9 bases at J, leaving 5 bases unmatched. In DNA form, the CDR3 reads TGTGCCAGCAGCTTGAGCGGGGGGGCCAGTGAGCAGTTCTTC. The encoded protein is CASSLSGGASEQFF. The variable domain in full, completed from reference TRBV7-2 and TRBJ2-1, reads GAGVSQSPSNKVTEKGKDVELRCDPISGHTALYWYRQSLGQGLEFLIYFQGNSAPDKSGLPSDRFSAERTGGSVSTLTIQRTQQEDSAVYLCASSLSGGASEQFFGPGTRLTVL.

This sequence joins TRBV4-3 and TRBJ2-7; 13 positions match TRBD2. Germline V gene data show CDR1 as LGHNA and CDR2 as YSLEER. V was pared by 4 bases and J by 6 bases, with 6 bases of the junction left unmatched. The CDR3 length is 15 residues. DNA for the CDR3: TGCGCCAGCAGCCCACGGACTAGCGGGAGTCGCGAGCAGTACTTC. This translates into CASSPRTSGSREQYF.

V and J are TRBV6-2 or TRBV6-3 and TRBJ2-7, with 9 bases fitting TRBD1. Trimming cost V 6 bases and J 3 bases; bases outside gene matches: 9. The CDR3 extends over 15 amino acids. Germline V CDR1 and CDR2: MNHEY, SVGEGT. CDR3 in amino acids: CASSETGTGNYEQYF. Here the CDR3 DNA reads TGTGCCAGCAGCGAGACCGGGACAGGGAACTACGAGCAGTACTTC.

The CDR3 reads CASSVGQGLSPLHF. DNA of the CDR3: TGTGCCAGCAGCGTGGGACAGGGGCTTTCACCCCTCCACTTT. V and J are TRBV9 and TRBJ1-6, with 10 bases matching TRBD1. Trimming removed 2 bases from V and 9 bases from J; junction bases left unmatched: 2. The CDR3 runs to 14 residues. Germline lookup yields CDR1 SGDLS and CDR2 YYNGEE.

The chain links TRBV24-1 to TRBJ2-1; D uncertain. The CDR3 contains 12 residues. V was clipped by 3 bases and J by 8 bases, with 7 bases between them. Germline V CDR1 and CDR2: KGHDR, SFDVKD. This CDR3 is CATSDQDYEQFF. The CDR3 DNA sequence: TGTGCCACCAGTGATCAAGACTATGAGCAGTTCTTC.

The chain has TRBV20-1 and TRBJ2-3, with 10 bases matching TRBD1. The V gene's germline CDR1 is DFQATT and CDR2 SNEGSKA (reference sequence). The junction had 11 bases not matched to a gene; V was cut back by 3 bases and J by 5 bases. The CDR3 consists of 16 residues. The CDR3 sequence is CSASLYGTGVGDTQYF. CDR3 DNA: TGCAGTGCTAGTCTGTATGGGACAGGGGTGGGAGATACGCAGTATTTT.

This clone appeared a single time. V and J are TRBV29-1 and TRBJ2-7; 8 nucleotides align to TRBD1. This CDR3 comprises 15 residues. The ends lost 0 bases at V and 5 bases at J; junction bases unmatched: 9. Germline V CDR1 and CDR2: SQVTM, ANQGSEA. CDR3: CSVEDPEQGDHEQYF. CDR3 DNA: TGCAGCGTTGAAGATCCCGAACAGGGGGACCACGAGCAGTACTTC.

The CDR3 bases are TGTGCCAGCAGCTTAATGGGGGGTCAAGAGACCCAGTACTTC. Protein sequence: CASSLMGGQETQYF. This chain links TRBV7-3 with TRBJ2-5; perhaps TRBD2 as D (6 bases). The CDR3 runs 14 residues. CDR1 is SGHTA and CDR2 is FQGTGA in the germline V gene. The V and J ends lost 1 base and 2 bases respectively, with 8 bases between them.

This CDR3 reads CAWSVLGPGDTQYF. DNA of the CDR3: TGTGCCTGGAGTGTACTTGGGCCTGGAGATACGCAGTATTTT. This sequence joins TRBV30 and TRBJ2-3; D is ambiguous. CDR1 GTSNPN and CDR2 SVGIG come from the germline V gene (reference sequence). The CDR3 runs to 14 residues. Trimming took off 0 bases at V and 5 bases at J, with 12 bases between the two ends.

The chain employs TRBV7-2 and TRBJ1-6; 11 bases line up with TRBD1. The CDR3 loop spans 15 amino acids. Germline CDR1 reads SGHTA; CDR2 reads FQGNSA. After removal of 4 bases from V and 8 bases from J, the junction contained 4 bases not matched to a gene. The chain's CDR3 is CASSSGTGGYSPLHF. For the CDR3, the DNA is TGTGCCAGCAGCTCCGGGACAGGGGGGTATTCACCCCTCCACTTT.

This chain uses TRBV28 with TRBJ1-5, with 7 bases that match TRBD1. This CDR3 spans 14 amino acids. J was trimmed by 11 bases and V by 6 bases; bases with no gene match: 13. In germline, CDR1 is MDHEN, CDR2 SYDVKM. CDR3 residues: CASRGGTVSQAQHF. In DNA, the CDR3 is TGTGCCAGCAGAGGGGGGACAGTATCGCAGGCCCAGCATTTT.

The chain recombines TRBV19 with TRBJ2-1, with no clear D. The CDR3 has 15 residues. V was shortened by 0 bases and J by 0 bases, with 6 bases between the two germline ends. The germline V gene encodes CDR1 LNHDA and CDR2 SQIVND (reference sequence). The CDR3 loop is CASSIEQLSYNEQFF. The CDR3 DNA sequence: TGTGCCAGTAGTATAGAACAGCTCTCCTACAATGAGCAGTTCTTC.

This rearrangement joins TRBV6-5 to TRBJ2-5; 7 positions agree with TRBD2. This CDR3 is built from 15 residues. Germline CDR1 and CDR2: MNHEY and SVGAGI. V lost 0 bases, J lost 5 bases, and 6 bases stayed unmatched. CDR3 region: CASSYSWVGGETQYF. CDR3 DNA sequence: TGTGCCAGCAGTTACTCTTGGGTCGGGGGGGAGACCCAGTACTTC.

This clone was counted a single time. The chain carries TRBV7-8 and TRBJ2-6; a possible D gene is TRBD1 (6 bases). The CDR3 is 19 amino acids. The V gene's germline CDR1 is SGHVS and CDR2 FQNEAQ. The V end was cut by 1 base, the J end by 0 bases, with 16 bases between. The CDR3 loop reads CASSLVFGQGSSGANVLTF. CDR3 DNA sequence: TGTGCCAGCAGCTTAGTCTTCGGCCAGGGGAGCTCTGGGGCCAACGTCCTGACTTTC.

This rearrangement joins TRBV5-1 to TRBJ2-1; possibly TRBD2 for D (6 bases). Trimming shortened V by 3 bases and J by 4 bases, and 14 bases separated the two germline ends. Germline V CDR1 and CDR2: SGHRS, YFSETQ. CDR3 length: 15 amino acids. CDR3 nucleotide sequence: TGCGCCAGCAGCTCCCCGGGACTGATTTACAATGAGCAGTTCTTC. Translation: CASSSPGLIYNEQFF.

The V call is TRBV9, the J call TRBJ1-2; D might be TRBD1 (6 bases). The V and J ends lost 3 bases and 8 bases respectively, with 23 bases between them. The CDR3 runs 16 residues. Germline V lookup: CDR1 SGDLS, CDR2 YYNGEE. CDR3 in amino acids: CASSGLSLAGEGGYTF. CDR3 coding DNA: TGTGCCAGCAGCGGGTTGTCTTTAGCAGGGGAGGGAGGCTACACCTTC.

The chain recombines TRBV4-1 with TRBJ1-1; no reliable D call. This CDR3 spans 20 amino acids. Trimming shortened V by 0 bases and J by 1 base, and 24 bases separated the two germline ends. Per the germline V gene, CDR1 is MGHRA and CDR2 is YSYEKL. DNA for the CDR3: TGCGCCAGCAGCCAAGATAAAGGCTGGGAAGCAAGGAGGGCGAACACTGAAGCTTTCTTT. This encodes CASSQDKGWEARRANTEAFF.

The chain carries TRBV6-6 and TRBJ1-3; weak D call: TRBD1 (6 bases). The germline CDR1 and CDR2 sequences are MNHNY and SVGAGI (reference sequence). This CDR3 spans 15 amino acids. The germline V and J ends were trimmed by 7 bases and 4 bases, with 17 bases remaining between them. For the CDR3, the DNA is TGTGCCAGCACCCCCTCCGGGACAATGGGAAACACCATATATTTT. It yields the protein CASTPSGTMGNTIYF.

V is TRBV6-5 and J is TRBJ1-2, with D possibly matching TRBD1 (5 bases). Germline values: CDR1 MNHEY, CDR2 SVGAGI. CDR3 length equals 12 residues. The ends were cut back, 6 bases at V and 4 bases at J, with 9 bases in the middle. The chain's CDR3 is CASRTDTYGYTF. The CDR3 bases are TGTGCCAGCAGGACGGACACCTATGGCTACACCTTC.

The chain couples TRBV2 to TRBJ1-5; possibly TRBD1 for D (5 bases). The CDR3 has 15 amino acids. Germline V CDR1 and CDR2: SNHLY, FYNNEI. Trimming stripped 6 bases from V and 5 bases from J, with 17 bases between. The CDR3 loop reads CASRGLGGTHQPQHF. The CDR3 DNA is TGTGCCAGCAGGGGGCTGGGGGGGACCCATCAGCCCCAGCATTTT.

The chain is built from TRBV7-2 and TRBJ2-3; D is ambiguous. The ends were cut back, 0 bases at V and 4 bases at J, with 5 bases in the middle. CDR3 size: 13 residues. The germline gives CDR1 SGHTA, CDR2 FQGNSA. The CDR3 loop reads CASSLAAADTQYF. The CDR3 DNA follows: TGTGCCAGCAGCTTAGCGGCAGCAGATACGCAGTATTTT.

The chain is built from TRBV7-7 and TRBJ2-1; 12 bases align to TRBD2. CDR1 is SSHAT, CDR2 FNYEAQ, per germline (reference sequence). The CDR3 loop spans 15 amino acids. J gave up 4 bases and V 5 bases, and 3 bases lay outside the gene matches. The CDR3 sequence: CASSPGTSGYNEQFF. The CDR3 DNA follows: TGTGCCAGCAGCCCCGGGACTAGCGGGTACAATGAGCAGTTCTTC. Filled out from reference TRBV7-7 and TRBJ2-1, the complete variable domain reads GAGVSQSPRYKVTKRGQDVTLRCDPISSHATLYWYQQALGQGPEFLTYFNYEAQPDKSGLPSDRFSAERPEGSISTLTIQRTEQRDSAMYRCASSPGTSGYNEQFFGPGTRLTVL.

In nucleotides, the CDR3 is TGTGCCAGCAGCGACGGCCAGGACAGGGGGCTGTACACTGAAGCTTTCTTT. Protein sequence: CASSDGQDRGLYTEAFF. V gene TRBV9 combines with J gene TRBJ1-1, with 11 bases identical to TRBD1. V was clipped by 3 bases and J by 3 bases; unmatched bases: 10. The CDR3 contains 17 residues. Germline loops: CDR1 SGDLS, CDR2 YYNGEE.

V is TRBV7-9 and J is TRBJ1-2; maybe TRBD1 (6 bases). Germline V lookup: CDR1 SEHNR, CDR2 FQNEAQ (reference sequence). The CDR3 spans 17 residues. V was trimmed by 0 bases and J by 4 bases, leaving 18 bases between them. The CDR3 DNA is TGTGCCAGCAGCTTAGCAGTGGGCAGGGGTCATTTCTATGGCTACACCTTC. This gives the protein CASSLAVGRGHFYGYTF.

The chain is built from TRBV21-1 and TRBJ2-7; TRBD2 reflects the table's D call only, with no check against the DNA. TRBV21-1 is a listed pseudogene. This CDR3 is 18 amino acids long. This CDR3 reads CASSTTGLAGGSTYEQYF. The CDR3 DNA reads as TGTGCCAGCAGCACCACCGGACTAGCGGGGGGCTCAACCTACGAGCAGTACTTC.